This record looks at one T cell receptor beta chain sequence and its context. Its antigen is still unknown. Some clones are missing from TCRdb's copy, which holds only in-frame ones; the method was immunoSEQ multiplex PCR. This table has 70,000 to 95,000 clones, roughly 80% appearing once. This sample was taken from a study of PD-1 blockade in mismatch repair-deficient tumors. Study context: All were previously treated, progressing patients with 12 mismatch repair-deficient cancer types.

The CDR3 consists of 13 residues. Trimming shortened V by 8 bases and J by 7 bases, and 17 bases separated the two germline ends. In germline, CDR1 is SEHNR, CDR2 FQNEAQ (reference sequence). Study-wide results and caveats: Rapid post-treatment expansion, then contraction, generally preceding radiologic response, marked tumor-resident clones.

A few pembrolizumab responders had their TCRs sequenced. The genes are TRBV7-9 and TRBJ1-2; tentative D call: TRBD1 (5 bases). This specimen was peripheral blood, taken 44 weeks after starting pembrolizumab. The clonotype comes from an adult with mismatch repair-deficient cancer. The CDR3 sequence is CASLSLGARGYTF. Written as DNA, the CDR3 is TGTGCCAGCCTGTCACTCGGGGCTCGTGGCTACACCTTC.